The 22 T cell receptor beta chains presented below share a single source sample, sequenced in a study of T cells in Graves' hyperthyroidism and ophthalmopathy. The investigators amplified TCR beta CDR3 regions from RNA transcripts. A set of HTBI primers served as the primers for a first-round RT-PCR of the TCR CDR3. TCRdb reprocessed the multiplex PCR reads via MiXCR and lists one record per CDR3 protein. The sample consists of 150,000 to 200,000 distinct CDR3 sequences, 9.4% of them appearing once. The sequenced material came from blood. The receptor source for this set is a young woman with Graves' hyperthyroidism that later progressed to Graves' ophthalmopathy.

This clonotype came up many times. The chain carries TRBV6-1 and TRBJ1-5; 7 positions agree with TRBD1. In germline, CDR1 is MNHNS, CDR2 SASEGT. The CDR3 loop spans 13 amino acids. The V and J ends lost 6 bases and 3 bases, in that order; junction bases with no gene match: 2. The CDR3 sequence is CASRGTDNQPQHF. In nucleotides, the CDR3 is TGTGCCAGCAGGGGGACAGACAATCAGCCCCAGCATTTT.

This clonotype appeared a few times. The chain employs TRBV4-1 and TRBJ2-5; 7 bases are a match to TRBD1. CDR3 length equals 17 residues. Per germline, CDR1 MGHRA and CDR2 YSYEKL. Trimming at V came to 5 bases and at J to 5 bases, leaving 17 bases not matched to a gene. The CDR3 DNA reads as TGCGCCAGCAGCAGGCATTCGACAGGGCAGGGTGAGGAGACCCAGTACTTC. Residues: CASSRHSTGQGEETQYF.

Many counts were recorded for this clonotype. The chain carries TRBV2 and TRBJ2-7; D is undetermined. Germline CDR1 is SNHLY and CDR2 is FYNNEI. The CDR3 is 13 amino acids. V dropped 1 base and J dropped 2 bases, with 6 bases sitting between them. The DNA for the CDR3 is TGTGCCAGCAGTGAAGGCCGTCCCTACGAGCAGTACTTC. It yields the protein CASSEGRPYEQYF.

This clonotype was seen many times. The CDR3 sequence is CASSLQGDTGELFF. The CDR3 DNA reads TGTGCCAGCAGTTTACAGGGTGATACCGGGGAGCTGTTTTTT. The V call is TRBV6-1, the J call TRBJ2-2; tentative D call: TRBD1 (6 bases). V lost 5 bases and J lost 5, with 12 bases in between. The CDR3 has 14 amino acids. Germline V gene sequence: CDR1 MNHNS, CDR2 SASEGT.

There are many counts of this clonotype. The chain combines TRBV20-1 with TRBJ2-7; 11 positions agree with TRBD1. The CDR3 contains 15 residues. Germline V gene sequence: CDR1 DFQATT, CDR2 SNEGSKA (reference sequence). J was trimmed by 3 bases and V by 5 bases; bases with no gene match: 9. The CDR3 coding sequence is TGCAGTGCTGGCAAAGGGACAGGGGGAAGCTACGAGCAGTACTTC. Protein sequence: CSAGKGTGGSYEQYF.

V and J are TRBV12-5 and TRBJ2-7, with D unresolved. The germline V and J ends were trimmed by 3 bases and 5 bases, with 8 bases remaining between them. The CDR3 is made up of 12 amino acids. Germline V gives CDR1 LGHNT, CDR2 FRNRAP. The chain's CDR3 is CASGFGFHEQYF. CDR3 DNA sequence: TGTGCTAGTGGTTTCGGGTTCCACGAGCAGTACTTC.

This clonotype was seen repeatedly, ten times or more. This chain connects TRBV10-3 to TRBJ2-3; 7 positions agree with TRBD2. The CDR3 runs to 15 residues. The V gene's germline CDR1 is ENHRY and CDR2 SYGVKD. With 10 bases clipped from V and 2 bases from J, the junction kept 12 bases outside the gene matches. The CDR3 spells CATRVGEGSTDTQYF. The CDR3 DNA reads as TGTGCCACCAGAGTTGGGGAGGGGTCCACAGATACGCAGTATTTT.

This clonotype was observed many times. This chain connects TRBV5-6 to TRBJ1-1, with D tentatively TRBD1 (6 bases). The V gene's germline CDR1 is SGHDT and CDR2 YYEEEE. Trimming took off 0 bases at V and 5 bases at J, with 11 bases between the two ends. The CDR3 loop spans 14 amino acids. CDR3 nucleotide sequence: TGTGCCAGCAGCTTGGCAGGGGTAGGAACTGAAGCTTTCTTT. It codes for CASSLAGVGTEAFF.

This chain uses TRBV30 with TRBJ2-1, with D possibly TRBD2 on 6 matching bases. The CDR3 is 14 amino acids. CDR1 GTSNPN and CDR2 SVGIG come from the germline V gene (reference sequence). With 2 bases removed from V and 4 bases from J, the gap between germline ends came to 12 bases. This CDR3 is CAWSTGTGYNEQFF. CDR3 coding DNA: TGTGCCTGGAGTACCGGGACTGGTTACAATGAGCAGTTCTTC.

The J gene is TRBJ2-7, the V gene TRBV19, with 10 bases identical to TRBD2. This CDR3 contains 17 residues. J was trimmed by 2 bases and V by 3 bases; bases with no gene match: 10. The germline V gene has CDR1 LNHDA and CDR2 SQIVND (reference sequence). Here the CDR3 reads CASSISLTSGTTYEQYF. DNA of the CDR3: TGTGCCAGTAGTATCTCCCTTACTAGCGGGACGACCTACGAGCAGTACTTC.

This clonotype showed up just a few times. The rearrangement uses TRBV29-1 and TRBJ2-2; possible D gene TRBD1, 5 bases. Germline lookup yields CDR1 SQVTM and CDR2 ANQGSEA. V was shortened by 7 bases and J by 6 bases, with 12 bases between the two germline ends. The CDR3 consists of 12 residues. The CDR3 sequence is CSASQESGELFF. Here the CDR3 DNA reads TGCAGCGCGTCACAGGAGTCCGGGGAGCTGTTTTTT.

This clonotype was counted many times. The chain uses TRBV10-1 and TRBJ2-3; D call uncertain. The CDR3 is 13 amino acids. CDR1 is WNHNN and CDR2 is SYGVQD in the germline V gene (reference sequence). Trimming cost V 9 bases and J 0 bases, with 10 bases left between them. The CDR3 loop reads CARTFNSTDTQYF. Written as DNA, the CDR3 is TGCGCCAGAACTTTTAATAGCACAGATACGCAGTATTTT.

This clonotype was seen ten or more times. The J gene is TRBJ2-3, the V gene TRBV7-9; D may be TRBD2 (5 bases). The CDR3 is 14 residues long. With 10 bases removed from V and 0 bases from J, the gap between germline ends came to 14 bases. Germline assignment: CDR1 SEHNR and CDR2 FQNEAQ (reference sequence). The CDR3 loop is CATLSLASTDTQYF. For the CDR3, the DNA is TGTGCCACCCTCAGCCTAGCTAGCACAGATACGCAGTATTTT.

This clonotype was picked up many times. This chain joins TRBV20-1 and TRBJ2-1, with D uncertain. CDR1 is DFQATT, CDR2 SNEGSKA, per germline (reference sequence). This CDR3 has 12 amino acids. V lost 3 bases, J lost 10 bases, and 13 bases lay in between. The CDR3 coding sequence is TGCAGTGCTAGCTACAGACTCTTAGAGCAGTTCTTC. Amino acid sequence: CSASYRLLEQFF.

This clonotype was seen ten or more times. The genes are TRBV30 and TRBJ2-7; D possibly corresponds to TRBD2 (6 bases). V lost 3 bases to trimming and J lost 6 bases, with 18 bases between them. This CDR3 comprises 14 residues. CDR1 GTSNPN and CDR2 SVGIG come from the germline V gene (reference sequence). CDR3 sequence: CAWSGRGWPPEQYF. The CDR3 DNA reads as TGTGCCTGGAGCGGTCGGGGGTGGCCACCCGAGCAGTACTTC.

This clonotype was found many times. CDR3 in amino acids: CASSPRARDPDTQYF. CDR3 DNA: TGTGCCAGCAGCCCTCGAGCGAGGGACCCAGATACGCAGTATTTT. V is TRBV12-3 or TRBV12-4 and J is TRBJ2-3, with D perhaps given as TRBD1 or TRBD2 (5 bases each). Trimming took off 6 bases at V and 4 bases at J, with 17 bases between the two ends. The CDR3 loop spans 15 amino acids.

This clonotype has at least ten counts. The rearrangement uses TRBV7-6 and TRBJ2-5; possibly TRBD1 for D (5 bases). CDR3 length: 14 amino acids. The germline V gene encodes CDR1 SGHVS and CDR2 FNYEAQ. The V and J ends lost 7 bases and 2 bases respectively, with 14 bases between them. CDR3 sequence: CASTSQGNQETQYF. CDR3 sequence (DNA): TGTGCCAGCACCTCGCAGGGAAATCAAGAGACCCAGTACTTC.

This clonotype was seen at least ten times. The CDR3: CASGLVKGMAYNEQFF. The CDR3 DNA sequence: TGTGCTAGTGGTTTGGTAAAGGGGATGGCCTACAATGAGCAGTTCTTC. This sequence joins TRBV12-5 and TRBJ2-1, with D maybe TRBD1 (5 bases). V was cut by 0 bases and J by 2 bases, with 11 bases left in between. Germline CDR1 reads LGHNT; CDR2 reads FRNRAP. The CDR3 has 16 amino acids.

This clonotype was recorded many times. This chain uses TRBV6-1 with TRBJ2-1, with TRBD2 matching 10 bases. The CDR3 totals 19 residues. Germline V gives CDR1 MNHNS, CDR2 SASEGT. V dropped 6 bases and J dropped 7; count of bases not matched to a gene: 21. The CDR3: CASSDLPKSLAGIINEQFF. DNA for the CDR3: TGTGCCAGCAGCGACCTACCCAAGTCACTAGCGGGAATTATAAATGAGCAGTTCTTC.

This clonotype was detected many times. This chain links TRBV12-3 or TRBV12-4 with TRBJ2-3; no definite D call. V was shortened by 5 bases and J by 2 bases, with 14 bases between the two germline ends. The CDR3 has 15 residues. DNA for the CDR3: TGTGCCAGCAGTGTCTCCGGCAGCTACACAGATACGCAGTATTTT. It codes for CASSVSGSYTDTQYF.

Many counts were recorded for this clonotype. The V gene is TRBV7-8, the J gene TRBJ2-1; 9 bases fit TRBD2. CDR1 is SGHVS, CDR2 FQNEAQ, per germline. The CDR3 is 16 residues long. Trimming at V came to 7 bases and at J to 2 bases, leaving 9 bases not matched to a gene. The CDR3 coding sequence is TGTGCCAGCAAGCTTACGCGACTAGCGGCCTACAATGAGCAGTTCTTC. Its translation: CASKLTRLAAYNEQFF.

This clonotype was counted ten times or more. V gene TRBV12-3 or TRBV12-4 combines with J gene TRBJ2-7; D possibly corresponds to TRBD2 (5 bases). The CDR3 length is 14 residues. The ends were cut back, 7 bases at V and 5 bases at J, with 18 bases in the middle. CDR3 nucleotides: TGTGCCAGCACCCTAGCCCACAGAGCAGACGAGCAGTACTTC. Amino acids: CASTLAHRADEQYF.